The present T cell receptor (beta chain) was sequenced within a study of T-cell reconstitution after alpha-beta-depleted transplantation in children. The TCRbeta library was prepared with unique molecular identifiers. TCRdb analysed the PCR reads with MiXCR anew, one entry per CDR3 protein. The sample holds hundreds of thousands of distinct CDR3 sequences, 16% seen once. CDR1 is SGHVS and CDR2 is FQNEAQ in the germline V gene. The CDR3 loop spans 13 amino acids. The germline V and J ends were trimmed by 2 bases and 6 bases, with 7 bases remaining between them. The receptor comes from a human donor who donated a stem cell graft to a child with acute myeloid leukemia. The material sequenced was PBMCs from the stem cell graft donor, taken from the stem cell graft. This chain connects TRBV7-8 to TRBJ2-2; D is ambiguous. CDR3 coding DNA: TGTGCCAGCAGCTTAATCATTTCCGGGGAGCTGTTTTTT. Its translation: CASSLIISGELFF.